This T cell receptor (beta chain) is drawn from a study of CXCR3-negative and CXCR3-positive naive CD8 T cells. General study findings and limits: Naive cells that were CXCR3-positive had more hydrophobic TRB CDR3s (compared with CXCR3-negative naive cells). PBMCs showed partially decreased CXCR3 expression after cryopreservation, and most assays used fresh PBMCs. The study found that naive CXCR3-negative and CXCR3-positive cells shared TRBV-TRBJ usage, while memory cells differed.

Turning to this clonotype: The target antigen is unknown.

The CDR3 has 14 amino acids. The libraries of TRB cDNA were constructed through 5' RACE using UMI labels. One entry per CDR3 protein, without DNA, is what TCRdb gives after re-calling the 5' RACE reads. The sample totals roughly 56,000 distinct CDR3 sequences. J is TRBJ2-3 and V is TRBV12-3 or TRBV12-4; the TCRdb D gene call, TRBD1, has no DNA to confirm it. The TCR was taken from a human donor in good health. Some clones in this sample may be carry-over from other donors' samples. The sequencing sample was made of naive CXCR3- CD8+ T cells from blood. Specified subset: CD45RO-CCR7+CD27+CD95- naive CD8+ T cells lacking CXCR3 (TNR3-). CDR3 amino acids: CASSTGLEPDTQYF.